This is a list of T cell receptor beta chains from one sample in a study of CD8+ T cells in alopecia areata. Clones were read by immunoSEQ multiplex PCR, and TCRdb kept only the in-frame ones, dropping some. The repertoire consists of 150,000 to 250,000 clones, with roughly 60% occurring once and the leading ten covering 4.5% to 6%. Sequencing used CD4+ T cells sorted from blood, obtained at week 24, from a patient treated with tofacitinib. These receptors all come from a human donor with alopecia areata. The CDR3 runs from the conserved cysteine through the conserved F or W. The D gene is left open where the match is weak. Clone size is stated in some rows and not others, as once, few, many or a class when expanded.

CSAAPGETQYF	TGCAGTGCCGCACCGGGGGAGACCCAGTACTTC	TRBV20-1	-	TRBJ2-5	-
CSAFRSNGYTF	TGCAGTGCTTTCCGAAGTAATGGCTACACCTTC	TRBV20-1	once	TRBJ1-2	-
CASSPIRTARVGYTF	TGCGCCAGCAGTCCGATCCGGACAGCGAGAGTCGGATACACCTTC	TRBV4-1	-	TRBJ1-2	-
CASSPRQGGLNEQFF	TGTGCCAGCAGTCCCCGACAGGGAGGGTTGAATGAGCAGTTCTTC	TRBV7-9	-	TRBJ2-1	-
CASSFAGTAEQYF	TGTGCCAGCAGCTTCGCTGGGACCGCGGAGCAGTACTTC	TRBV7-6	-	TRBJ2-7	-
CASSRQGVAQYF	TGTGCCAGCAGCCGACAGGGGGTCGCGCAGTACTTC	TRBV6-5	-	TRBJ2-7	TRBD1
CASSTRTGGGANVLTF	TGTGCCAGCAGCACCCGGACTGGGGGAGGGGCCAACGTCCTGACTTTC	TRBV9	-	TRBJ2-6	-
CSVGAGAGEKLFF	TGCAGCGTTGGGGCCGGAGCCGGAGAAAAACTGTTTTTT	TRBV29-1	-	TRBJ1-4	-
CASSQERTGGVYGYTF	TGCGCCAGCAGCCAAGAACGTACAGGGGGCGTCTATGGCTACACCTTC	TRBV4-1	-	TRBJ1-2	TRBD1
CASSLDFASGNNEQFF	TGCGCCAGCAGCTTGGACTTTGCTAGCGGGAACAATGAGCAGTTCTTC	TRBV5-1	-	TRBJ2-1	TRBD2
CASSREETQYF	TGTGCCAGCAGCAGAGAAGAGACCCAGTACTTC	TRBV2	-	TRBJ2-5	-
CASSPSPGGYTF	TGTGCCAGCAGCCCCAGCCCGGGTGGCTACACCTTC	TRBV7-8	once	TRBJ1-2	-
CASSFNSGVGFF	TGTGCCAGCAGTTTCAACTCAGGGGTTGGATTCTTC	TRBV5-4	-	TRBJ2-1	-
CASSILGEAFF	TGTGCCAGTAGTATACTGGGTGAAGCTTTCTTT	TRBV19	-	TRBJ1-1	-
CASSQKTGRYEQYF	TGCGCCAGCAGCCAAAAGACAGGCAGGTACGAGCAGTACTTC	TRBV4-3	few	TRBJ2-7	-
CASSQDQPRAGGYNEQFF	TGCGCCAGCAGCCAAGATCAGCCTCGGGCAGGGGGCTACAATGAGCAGTTCTTC	TRBV4-3	-	TRBJ2-1	TRBD1
CASSPDGTNTGELFF	TGCGCCAGCAGCCCGGACGGGACGAACACCGGGGAGCTGTTTTTT	TRBV4-1	few	TRBJ2-2	-
CASSLGVNTGELFF	TGCGCCAGCAGCTTGGGAGTTAACACCGGGGAGCTGTTTTTT	TRBV5-1	-	TRBJ2-2	-
CASSPSRTEKEYGYTF	TGCGCCAGCAGCCCGAGTCGGACCGAGAAAGAGTATGGCTACACCTTC	TRBV5-1	few	TRBJ1-2	-
CASSFVANYGYTF	TGTGCCAGCAGTTTTGTTGCTAACTATGGCTACACCTTC	TRBV27	-	TRBJ1-2	-
CASSRGSAGSDGYTF	TGTGCCAGCAGCCGAGGGTCTGCCGGCTCGGATGGCTACACCTTC	TRBV28	-	TRBJ1-2	-
CASSLRGDTDTQYF	TGTGCCAGCAGCTTACGGGGGGACACAGATACGCAGTATTTT	TRBV7-3	-	TRBJ2-3	TRBD2
CASGPGHSGGLADTQYF	TGTGCCAGTGGGCCGGGCCATAGCGGGGGGTTGGCAGATACGCAGTATTTT	TRBV5-4	few	TRBJ2-3	TRBD2
CASSPEGVGQFF	TGTGCCAGCAGCCCGGAGGGGGTGGGGCAGTTCTTC	TRBV11-2	-	TRBJ2-1	-
CASSLVPGVQETQYF	TGTGCCAGCAGCTTGGTACCGGGAGTCCAAGAGACCCAGTACTTC	TRBV5-6	-	TRBJ2-5	-
CASSPQGDEQYF	TGTGCCAGCAGTCCCCAGGGCGACGAGCAGTACTTC	TRBV25-1	-	TRBJ2-7	-
CSGQGRVKAFF	TGCAGTGGGCAGGGGCGGGTGAAAGCTTTCTTT	TRBV20-1	-	TRBJ1-1	-
CASSRSGEGAHEQFF	TGTGCCAGCAGCAGGAGCGGGGAGGGGGCTCATGAGCAGTTCTTC	TRBV6-5	-	TRBJ2-1	-
CASSQGQRQGETQYF	TGCGCCAGCAGCCAAGGCCAAAGACAGGGGGAGACCCAGTACTTC	TRBV4-3	-	TRBJ2-5	TRBD1
CASSLPSYEQYF	TGTGCCAGCAGCTTACCCAGCTACGAGCAGTACTTC	TRBV7-2	-	TRBJ2-7	-
CSATGTEETQYF	TGCAGCGCCACCGGGACGGAAGAGACCCAGTACTTC	TRBV29-1	-	TRBJ2-5	-
CASSAGLALWAEQFF	TGTGCCAGCAGCGCGGGACTAGCGTTATGGGCTGAGCAGTTCTTC	TRBV9	-	TRBJ2-1	TRBD2
CATANPGSNQPQHF	TGTGCCACCGCAAACCCAGGGAGCAATCAGCCCCAGCATTTT	TRBV15	-	TRBJ1-5	-
CASSVLPGGSGELFF	TGTGCCAGCAGTGTACTACCAGGGGGCTCCGGGGAGCTGTTTTTT	TRBV2	few	TRBJ2-2	TRBD1
CASSYRGTGYTF	TGTGCCAGCAGTTATCGAGGGACAGGCTACACCTTC	TRBV6-5	-	TRBJ1-2	-
CASSVARDGEQYF	TGTGCCAGCAGCGTAGCTAGAGATGGCGAGCAGTACTTC	TRBV9	-	TRBJ2-7	-
CSAQGNYEQYF	TGCAGTGCACAGGGTAACTACGAGCAGTACTTC	TRBV20-1	few	TRBJ2-7	-
CAWSVGTGPTAPLHF	TGTGCCTGGAGTGTGGGGACAGGGCCCACGGCACCCCTCCACTTT	TRBV30	-	TRBJ1-6	TRBD1
CASSQEGSYGYTF	TGTGCCAGCAGCCAAGAGGGGAGCTATGGCTACACCTTC	TRBV5-4	-	TRBJ1-2	-
CASSPITNTGELFF	TGTGCCAGCTCACCTATCACGAACACCGGGGAGCTGTTTTTT	TRBV18	-	TRBJ2-2	-
CSVFKSQGYEQYF	TGCAGCGTTTTCAAGAGCCAGGGCTACGAGCAGTACTTC	TRBV29-1	-	TRBJ2-7	-
CASRGQEGHKYSNQPQHF	TGTGCCAGCAGAGGACAGGAGGGGCACAAATATAGCAATCAGCCCCAGCATTTT	TRBV25-1	-	TRBJ1-5	TRBD1
CASSQNGHPSYNEQFF	TGTGCCAGCAGCCAGAACGGACACCCCTCCTACAATGAGCAGTTCTTC	TRBV14	-	TRBJ2-1	-
CASTQTEGAGDEQFF	TGTGCCAGCACCCAAACAGAGGGGGCGGGGGATGAGCAGTTCTTC	TRBV7-9	-	TRBJ2-1	-
CSVEWRDSGNTIYF	TGCAGCGTTGAATGGCGGGATTCTGGAAACACCATATATTTT	TRBV29-1	-	TRBJ1-3	-
CASSLGSANTGELFF	TGCGCCAGCAGCTTGGGTAGCGCGAACACCGGGGAGCTGTTTTTT	TRBV5-1	-	TRBJ2-2	-
CASSTTQGNEQYF	TGTGCCAGCAGCACAACGCAGGGAAACGAGCAGTACTTC	TRBV7-2	few	TRBJ2-7	-
CASSLGTLRGEAFF	TGTGCCAGCAGTCTTGGGACGCTTCGGGGTGAAGCTTTCTTT	TRBV27	once	TRBJ1-1	-
CAWKRDRARGNTIYF	TGTGCCTGGAAGCGGGACAGGGCTCGAGGAAACACCATATATTTT	TRBV30	-	TRBJ1-3	TRBD1
CSVERQGTDTQYF	TGCAGCGTTGAACGACAGGGGACAGATACGCAGTATTTT	TRBV29-1	-	TRBJ2-3	TRBD1
CATSRDRVETQYF	TGTGCCACCAGCAGAGATAGGGTAGAGACCCAGTACTTC	TRBV15	-	TRBJ2-5	-
CASSPRTWTDQYF	TGTGCCAGCTCACCACGAACATGGACAGATCAGTACTTC	TRBV18	few	TRBJ2-7	-
CASSYEDRAIHEQYF	TGTGCCAGCAGTTACGAGGACAGGGCTATCCACGAGCAGTACTTC	TRBV6-5	-	TRBJ2-7	TRBD1